Listed below are T cell receptor beta chains from one sample, sequenced in a study of regulatory T cells in long-lasting Graves disease. In TCRdb, the multiplex PCR reads were re-called with MiXCR into one record per CDR3 protein. The data contain about 430,000 distinct CDR3 sequences, around 23% of them singletons. The sequencing here drew on peripheral blood mononuclear cells (PBMCs), taken when the disease was refractory, from a patient treated with antithyroid drugs. These receptors originate from a female donor with Graves disease. Each CDR3 is given without its conserved first and last residue. A D gene is named only where the DNA matches it firmly.

-,TRBV27,TRBJ1-2,ASSPAGDYGYT
-,TRBV2,TRBJ2-7,ASSDLWPRSYEQY
-,TRBV2,TRBJ2-1,ASSEWRNEQF
TRBD1,TRBV28,TRBJ2-7,ASSPGQGGYEQY
TRBD2,TRBV28,TRBJ2-7,ASSSAGVNLYEQY
-,TRBV24-1,TRBJ1-5,ATSESAGQGQPQH
-,TRBV30,TRBJ1-5,AWSTQGQPQH
-,TRBV20-1,TRBJ2-7,SARWTAGSYEQY
-,TRBV7-6,TRBJ2-2,ASSGGGGGTGELF
TRBD2,TRBV20-1,TRBJ2-7,SARPSGLAGEQY
-,TRBV19,TRBJ2-2,ASRTSGPTTGELF
-,TRBV27,TRBJ2-7,ATRGGHYEQY